This T cell receptor beta chain comes out of a study of blood T cells in healthy people across ages. Next came a second PCR, run for about 6 to 11 cycles, which used a sample-barcoded 5' primer along with a J-beta primer mix. One entry per CDR3 protein results from TCRdb running MiXCR on the 5' RACE reads. This table has about 830,000 distinct CDR3 sequences, less than 80% appearing once. The sequence derives from a man younger than 45 in good health. The sample comprised blood.

Written as DNA, the CDR3 is TGTGCCAGCAGCCCCCCGGACAGGGGGCGAAACGAGCAGTACTTC. Translating it yields CASSPPDRGRNEQYF. The gene calls are TRBV14 and TRBJ2-7, with 11 bases fitting TRBD1. The CDR3 is 15 residues long. V lost 4 bases, J lost 5 bases, and 7 bases stayed unmatched. Germline values: CDR1 SGHDN, CDR2 FVKESK.